This is a list of T cell receptor beta chains from one sample in a study of T cells in Graves' hyperthyroidism and ophthalmopathy. TCRdb reprocessed the multiplex PCR reads via MiXCR and lists one record per CDR3 protein. The sample lists 250,000 to 300,000 distinct CDR3 sequences; less than 15% were seen once. The sequenced sample was blood. The receptors originated from a woman aged 40 to 50 with Graves' hyperthyroidism that later progressed to Graves' ophthalmopathy. The CDR3 runs from the conserved cysteine through the conserved F or W. A D gene is named only where the DNA matches it firmly. The size of a clone is reported for some rows only, either as once, few or many, or as a class for expanded clones.

j_call | v_call | d_call | clone_size | cdr3_nt | cdr3_aa
TRBJ2-5 | TRBV2 | . | . | TGTGCCAGCAGTGAAATGATGCAGACCCAAGAGACCCAGTACTTC | CASSEMMQTQETQYF
TRBJ2-1 | TRBV11-2 | . | . | TGTGCCAGCAGCTTGGGGGCAGCGGCCCCCTCCTACAATGAGCAGTTCTTC | CASSLGAAAPSYNEQFF
TRBJ1-5 | TRBV19 | . | many | TGTGCCAGTAGTACCGGGACTTACAATCAGCCCCAGCATTTT | CASSTGTYNQPQHF
TRBJ2-7 | TRBV6-6 | . | . | TGTGCCAGCAGTTACTCAAACACAGGGAGCTCCTACGAGCAGTACTTC | CASSYSNTGSSYEQYF
TRBJ1-1 | TRBV18 | . | few | TGTGCCAGCTCTCCAGGGTGGAGGAACACTGAAGCTTTCTTT | CASSPGWRNTEAFF
TRBJ2-3 | TRBV5-1 | TRBD1 | many | TGCGCCAGCAGAACTACTAGACAGGGGAGCACAGATACGCAGTATTTT | CASRTTRQGSTDTQYF
TRBJ1-1 | TRBV2 | . | many | TGTGCCAGCAGTGCAGGGCGGACTGAAGCTTTCTTT | CASSAGRTEAFF
TRBJ2-2 | TRBV5-5 | TRBD2 | . | TGTGCCAGCAGCTTGGCGGTAGCGGGAGCGCACACCGGGGAGCTGTTTTTT | CASSLAVAGAHTGELFF
TRBJ1-5 | TRBV7-6 | . | . | TGTGCCAGCAGCTTAGGGGGGGGCCAAGGGCCCCAGCATTTT | CASSLGGGQGPQHF
TRBJ1-2 | TRBV20-1 | . | few | TGCAGTGCCGCTCTCCGACTTATTCAGGGCTACACCTTC | CSAALRLIQGYTF
TRBJ2-7 | TRBV11-2 | . | many | TGTGCCAGCAGCCATTATGACAGGCGAAAATACGAGCAGTACTTC | CASSHYDRRKYEQYF
TRBJ2-5 | TRBV9 | . | . | TGTGCCAGCAGCGTAGCTCTAGCGACCCAAGAGACCCGGTACTTC | CASSVALATQETRYF
TRBJ2-1 | TRBV3-1 | . | many | TGTGCCAGCAGCCAAGTAACAAGCTCCTACAATGAGCAGTTCTTC | CASSQVTSSYNEQFF
TRBJ2-3 | TRBV2 | . | many | TGTGCCAGCAGTGACCTAGGAACTAGCACAGATACGCAGTATTTT | CASSDLGTSTDTQYF
TRBJ1-1 | TRBV5-1 | . | once | TGCGCCAGCAGCTTCGGGCGAGGTGAGGAGACAGCTTTCTTT | CASSFGRGEETAFF
TRBJ1-1 | TRBV6-1 | TRBD1 | few | TGTGCCAGCATGCGGACAGGGCTGAACACTGAAGCTTTCTTT | CASMRTGLNTEAFF
TRBJ2-3 | TRBV5-6 | . | few | TGTGCCAGCAGCTTCCTGACTAGGAGCTTCGATACGCAGTATTTT | CASSFLTRSFDTQYF
TRBJ2-5 | TRBV13 | . | few | TGTGCCAGCAGCTTAGTAGGGAGCGGGGAGACCCAGTACTTC | CASSLVGSGETQYF
TRBJ1-1 | TRBV4-1 | . | many | TGCGCCAGCAGCCAGGGTCTCCGGGGAAGAGAAGCTTTCTTT | CASSQGLRGREAFF
TRBJ1-1 | TRBV6-1 | . | few | TGTGCCAGCACAGGGGAGAGAGGCACTGAAGCTTTCTTT | CASTGERGTEAFF
TRBJ2-1 | TRBV19 | TRBD2 | few | TGTGCCAGTAGTATTATAGGACTAGCGGGACGTCATGAGCAGTTCTTC | CASSIIGLAGRHEQFF
TRBJ1-1 | TRBV18 | . | many | TGTGCCAGCTCACCGATTAGAGGCTTGGACACTGAAGCTTTCTTT | CASSPIRGLDTEAFF
TRBJ2-1 | TRBV7-2 | . | many | TGTGCCAGCAGCTTATTTTCCCTCTACAATGAGCAGTTCTTC | CASSLFSLYNEQFF
TRBJ2-3 | TRBV4-1 | . | few | TGCGCCAGCAGGCCCACTAGAGGGCGATTCCCGGGTACGCAGTATTTT | CASRPTRGRFPGTQYF
TRBJ2-1 | TRBV7-2 | . | many | TGTGCCAGCAGCTTAGGGAGGGCGCCGGGCAATGAGCAGTTCTTC | CASSLGRAPGNEQFF
TRBJ2-7 | TRBV3-1 | TRBD2 | many | TGTGCCAGCAGCCAAGCTAGCGGGAGGCACGAGCAGTACTTC | CASSQASGRHEQYF
TRBJ2-5 | TRBV14 | TRBD1 | few | TGTGCCAGCAGCCAAGGGGTACAGGGGGTCAGAGAGACCCAGTACTTC | CASSQGVQGVRETQYF
TRBJ1-1 | TRBV18 | . | . | TGTGCCAGCTCACCACGTAAAGGGACGGGGAACACTGAAGCTTTCTTT | CASSPRKGTGNTEAFF
TRBJ1-1 | TRBV4-1 | . | few | TGCGCCAGCAGCCCCCCAACCGAACAGGCGAACACTGAAGCTTTCTTT | CASSPPTEQANTEAFF
TRBJ1-5 | TRBV19 | . | . | TGTGCCAGTAGTACAAACCCCAATCAGCCCCAGCATTTT | CASSTNPNQPQHF
TRBJ2-7 | TRBV12-3/TRBV12-4 | TRBD1 | many | TGTGCCAGCAGTTTCACTCCGGGACAGTCCTACGAGCAGTACTTC | CASSFTPGQSYEQYF
TRBJ2-2 | TRBV28 | TRBD2 | . | TGTGCCAGCAGGGGAGCGGGAGTTTGGGCCGGGGAGCTGTTTTTT | CASRGAGVWAGELFF
TRBJ2-1 | TRBV28 | TRBD2 | many | TGTGCCACCGACCTCAGCGGGATGGGCAATGAGCAGTTCTTC | CATDLSGMGNEQFF
TRBJ2-2 | TRBV27 | TRBD2 | . | TGTGCCAGCAGTCAGTGGGGAGGGGCTGGGACCGGGGAGCTGTTTTTT | CASSQWGGAGTGELFF
TRBJ2-7 | TRBV6-1 | TRBD1 | many | TGTGCCAGCAGTGGAATGACAGGGTTCTCCTACGAGCAGTACTTC | CASSGMTGFSYEQYF
TRBJ1-1 | TRBV14 | TRBD1 | few | TGTGCCAGCAGCCAAGAATGGGTAGGGGGCGCGAAAACTGAAGCTTTCTTT | CASSQEWVGGAKTEAFF
TRBJ2-3 | TRBV20-1 | . | many | TGCAGTGCAAGGGACCAAACAGATACGCAGTATTTT | CSARDQTDTQYF
TRBJ1-2 | TRBV4-2 | . | . | TGTGCCAGCAGCTTAACTTCTCGGACTAGCTATGGCTACACCTTC | CASSLTSRTSYGYTF
TRBJ1-2 | TRBV11-1 | TRBD1 | few | TGTGCCAGCAGCCAGGACAGGGCTAACTATGGCTACACCTTC | CASSQDRANYGYTF
TRBJ1-4 | TRBV5-5 | . | few | TGTGCCAACAGCTGGACAACAACTAATGAAAAACTGTTTTTT | CANSWTTTNEKLFF
TRBJ2-2 | TRBV4-1 | . | many | TGCGCCAGCAGCCCAGGGGCCCGACGGGGCGGGGAGCTGTTTTTT | CASSPGARRGGELFF
TRBJ2-5 | TRBV28 | TRBD1 | . | TGTGCCAGCAGAAACCTCCAGGGGGCAAGGGAGACCCAGTACTTC | CASRNLQGARETQYF
TRBJ2-1 | TRBV6-1 | TRBD2 | many | TGTGCCAGCAGTGTGGGACTAGCGGGTTCCTACAATGAGCAGTTCTTC | CASSVGLAGSYNEQFF
TRBJ2-1 | TRBV3-1 | TRBD2 | many | TGTGCCAGCAGCCAAAGTCGGACTAGCGGGAATGAGCAGTTCTTC | CASSQSRTSGNEQFF
TRBJ1-2 | TRBV30 | TRBD1 | . | TGTGCCTGGAGGGGCCGGGACAGGGTGTCAGGTACCTATGGCTACACCTTC | CAWRGRDRVSGTYGYTF
TRBJ2-1 | TRBV11-2 | . | many | TGTGCCAGCAGCTTAGTGACTAATGAGCAGTTCTTC | CASSLVTNEQFF
TRBJ1-5 | TRBV6-1 | . | many | TGTGCCAGCAGTAGACAAATCAACCCCAATCAGCCCCAGCATTTT | CASSRQINPNQPQHF
TRBJ1-3 | TRBV14 | TRBD1 | . | TGTGCCAGCAGCCAACGGACAGGGTTGCTCTCTGGAAACACCATATATTTT | CASSQRTGLLSGNTIYF
TRBJ2-3 | TRBV6-4 | . | . | TGTGCCAGCAGTGACTCGTGGGACAGCACAGATACGCAGTATTTT | CASSDSWDSTDTQYF
TRBJ2-7 | TRBV12-3/TRBV12-4 | . | many | TGTGCCAGCAGTTTTGGGGCAGATACCTACGAGCAGTACTTC | CASSFGADTYEQYF
TRBJ1-4 | TRBV10-3 | . | many | TGTGCCATCAGTGAGTCGATAGTGGCGGGCAATGAAAAACTGTTTTTT | CAISESIVAGNEKLFF
TRBJ1-5 | TRBV28 | TRBD1 | many | TGTGCCAGCAGATCCGGGACAGGGGGGAATCAGCCCCAGCATTTT | CASRSGTGGNQPQHF
TRBJ1-3 | TRBV28 | TRBD1 | . | TGTGCCAGCAGATCAGGGGGCGAGGACTCTGGAAACACCATATATTTT | CASRSGGEDSGNTIYF
TRBJ2-7 | TRBV27 | TRBD1 | many | TGTGCCAGCAGTTTACAGGGGGACTACGAGCAGTACTTC | CASSLQGDYEQYF
TRBJ2-7 | TRBV5-5 | . | few | TGTGCCAGCAGCACACAGACATCCGAGCAGTACTTC | CASSTQTSEQYF
TRBJ2-5 | TRBV6-1 | TRBD2 | many | TGTGCCAGCAGTGAACCGCGGGAGGGATGGGAGACCCAGTACTTC | CASSEPREGWETQYF
TRBJ2-1 | TRBV12-5 | . | many | TGTGCTAGTGGTTCGGGCCTAAATGAGCAGTTCTTC | CASGSGLNEQFF
TRBJ2-2 | TRBV19 | . | many | TGTGCCAGTAATGAGAACACCGGGGAGCTGTTTTTT | CASNENTGELFF
TRBJ2-3 | TRBV7-4 | . | many | TGTGCCAGCAGCTTAGTCCCACCCGGGCAGCGCTACACAGATACGCAGTATTTT | CASSLVPPGQRYTDTQYF